What follows are 19 T cell receptor beta chains derived from one specimen sequenced in a study of blood T cell repertoires in COVID-19. The repertoire was sequenced with immunoSEQ multiplex PCR; TCRdb's copy has only in-frame clones and lacks some. The sample lists some 150,000 clones, around 85% occurring once. Sequencing was done on a sample of peripheral blood. These receptors were obtained from a man in his fifties or sixties with acute or convalescent COVID-19.

In this sample, this clone turned up many times. The chain is built from TRBV10-1 and TRBJ1-1, with 8 bases identical to TRBD1. CDR3 size: 12 residues. Trimming cost V 5 bases and J 11 bases; bases outside gene matches: 7. The germline V gene has CDR1 WNHNN and CDR2 SYGVQD (reference sequence). This CDR3 is CASSLSGGKAFF. The DNA of the CDR3 is TGCGCCAGCAGTCTTTCAGGGGGCAAGGCTTTCTTT.

The V and J genes are TRBV11-3 and TRBJ2-5; tentatively, D is TRBD1 (5 bases). This CDR3 is 17 amino acids long. V lost 1 base to trimming and J lost 3 bases, with 18 bases between them. CDR1 SGHNT and CDR2 YENEEA come from the germline V gene. The CDR3 DNA follows: TGTGCCAGCAGCTTAGGAAGATGGGGCATCCCCAAAGAGACCCAGTACTTC. Protein: CASSLGRWGIPKETQYF.

The CDR3 bases are TGTGCCAGCAGCCCGGTAAGACAATGGAACACTGAAGCTTTCTTT. As protein: CASSPVRQWNTEAFF. This chain joins TRBV6-5 and TRBJ1-1; D not resolved. The CDR3 loop spans 15 amino acids. The V end lost 6 bases, the J end lost 1 base, and 15 bases lay between the germline ends. Germline loops: CDR1 MNHEY, CDR2 SVGAGI.

The chain couples TRBV5-1 to TRBJ2-2; TRBD2 matches 8 bases. V shed 3 bases and J 5 bases; nucleotides not matched to a gene: 9. The germline V gene encodes CDR1 SGHRS and CDR2 YFSETQ. The CDR3 length is 16 residues. The CDR3 nucleotides read TGCGCCAGCAGCTGGGCACAGCGGGAGTGGACCGGGGAGCTGTTTTTT. Translating gives CASSWAQREWTGELFF.

This chain uses TRBV5-8 with TRBJ2-1; D gene ambiguous. The CDR3 consists of 17 residues. Trimming removed 2 bases from V and 0 bases from J, with 15 bases in between. Germline V gene lookup returns CDR1 SGHTS and CDR2 YDEGEE. The CDR3 reads CASSFGWKYSSYNEQFF. Written as DNA, the CDR3 is TGTGCCAGCAGCTTCGGTTGGAAGTACAGCTCCTACAATGAGCAGTTCTTC.

CDR3 amino acids: CASSHLGQGSLRGNEQFF. CDR3 nucleotides: TGTGCCAGCAGCCATCTGGGACAGGGTTCTTTACGGGGCAATGAGCAGTTCTTC. The V and J genes are TRBV3-1 (or the pseudogene TRBV3-2) and TRBJ2-1, with TRBD1 matching over 9 bases. In germline, CDR1 is LGHDT, CDR2 YNNKEL (reference sequence). This CDR3 contains 18 residues. V shed 3 bases and J 6 bases; nucleotides not matched to a gene: 15.

The genes are TRBV19 and TRBJ2-1; D is undetermined. Germline-derived CDR1 and CDR2 are LNHDA and SQIVND (reference sequence). Trimming cost V 5 bases and J 0 bases, with 8 bases left between them. The CDR3 totals 14 residues. CDR3 residues: CASSPVSSYNEQFF. CDR3 coding DNA: TGTGCCAGTAGTCCTGTCAGCTCCTACAATGAGCAGTTCTTC.

This rearrangement joins TRBV2 to TRBJ1-4; TRBD1 is a possible D gene (5 bases). The germline CDR1 and CDR2 sequences are SNHLY and FYNNEI. This CDR3 region has 15 residues. The V end lost 6 bases, the J end lost 5 bases, and 16 bases lay between the germline ends. The CDR3 spells CASSTRERGNEKLFF. CDR3 DNA: TGTGCCAGCAGCACCCGGGAGAGGGGCAATGAAAAACTGTTTTTT.

This clone was counted between two and nine times. The chain links TRBV30 to TRBJ1-4; TRBD1 agrees at 12 bases. CDR1 and CDR2 from the germline V gene are GTSNPN and SVGIG (reference sequence). J gave up 6 bases and V 4 bases, and 3 bases lay outside the gene matches. The CDR3 spans 14 residues. As DNA, the CDR3 is TGTGCCTGGACCGGGACAGGGGGCCATGAAAAACTGTTTTTT. Protein sequence: CAWTGTGGHEKLFF.

V is TRBV9 and J is TRBJ1-2; D is unclear. The CDR3 runs to 13 residues. Germline CDR1 reads SGDLS; CDR2 reads YYNGEE. Trimming removed 3 bases at V and 2 bases at J, with 8 bases between. The CDR3 bases are TGTGCCAGCAGCGGACACACGAACTATGGCTACACCTTC. Its protein is CASSGHTNYGYTF.

V gene TRBV6-5 combines with J gene TRBJ2-2, with D hard to call. Germline CDR1 MNHEY, CDR2 SVGAGI. V lost 6 bases to trimming and J lost 5 bases, with 7 bases between them. CDR3 length: 12 residues. CDR3 sequence (DNA): TGTGCCAGCAGGCGGATAACCGGGGAGCTGTTTTTT. Its protein product is CASRRITGELFF.

The chain combines TRBV7-9 with TRBJ1-3; a possible D gene is TRBD1 (5 bases). The CDR3 consists of 15 residues. V was cut by 8 bases and J by 0 bases, with 14 bases left in between. The germline V gene has CDR1 SEHNR and CDR2 FQNEAQ (reference sequence). Here the CDR3 reads CASGMRRDSGNTIYF. CDR3 nucleotides: TGTGCCAGCGGAATGCGCAGGGACTCTGGAAACACCATATATTTT. The variable domain in full, with the rest retrieved from reference TRBV7-9 and TRBJ1-3, is DTGVSQNPRHKITKRGQNVTFRCDPISEHNRLYWYRQTLGQGPEFLTYFQNEAQLEKSRLLSDRFSAERPKGSFSTLEIQRTEQGDSAMYLCASGMRRDSGNTIYFGEGSWLTVV.

V usage is TRBV13 and J usage is TRBJ1-1; D perhaps matches TRBD1 (6 bases). Trimming cost V 5 bases and J 1 base, with 17 bases left between them. Per the germline V gene, CDR1 is PRHDT and CDR2 is FYEKMQ (reference sequence). The CDR3 totals 16 residues. The CDR3 sequence is CASSQGTPHRNTEAFF. As DNA, the CDR3 is TGTGCCAGCAGCCAGGGGACACCACATAGGAACACTGAAGCTTTCTTT. The whole variable domain, remainder taken from reference TRBV13 and TRBJ1-1, is AAGVIQSPRHLIKEKRETATLKCYPIPRHDTVYWYQQGPGQDPQFLISFYEKMQSDKGSIPDRFSAQQFSDYHSELNMSSLELGDSALYFCASSQGTPHRNTEAFFGQGTRLTVV.

The chain couples TRBV5-1 to TRBJ1-2; no definite D call. V dropped 0 bases and J dropped 2 bases, with 11 bases sitting between them. The CDR3 sequence is 15 residues long. The germline gives CDR1 SGHRS, CDR2 YFSETQ. As DNA, the CDR3 is TGCGCCAGCAGCTTGGATGGCCAAGTCAACTATGGCTACACCTTC. Translating gives CASSLDGQVNYGYTF.

This clone appeared a few times. V and J are TRBV18 and TRBJ1-5, with 8 bases that match TRBD1. This CDR3 has 14 residues. V gave up 6 bases and J gave up 6 bases; unmatched junction bases: 7. Germline lookup yields CDR1 KGHSH and CDR2 LQKENI. CDR3: CASSTGVRGQPQHF. CDR3 coding DNA: TGTGCCAGCTCGACAGGGGTTAGGGGTCAGCCCCAGCATTTT.

CDR3 in DNA: TGCGCCAGCAGCTTGGCCAGTCTAGCAACAAATGAGCAGTTCTTC. As protein: CASSLASLATNEQFF. The chain couples TRBV5-1 to TRBJ2-1; possibly TRBD2 for D (5 bases). Germline V gene sequence: CDR1 SGHRS, CDR2 YFSETQ. Trimming removed 0 bases from V and 7 bases from J, with 14 bases in between. The CDR3 totals 15 residues.

The chain has TRBV19 and TRBJ1-5, with 10 bases identical to TRBD1. The germline gives CDR1 LNHDA, CDR2 SQIVND (reference sequence). With 7 bases clipped from V and 6 bases from J, the junction kept 6 bases outside the gene matches. The CDR3 runs to 14 residues. The CDR3 DNA reads TGTGCCAGTACCGCCGGGACAGGGGCTCAGCCCCAGCATTTT. This translates into CASTAGTGAQPQHF.

The CDR3 nucleotides are TGTGCCAGCAGTTTAGGGGCGGGGCCGCAAGAGACCCAGTACTTC. Its translation: CASSLGAGPQETQYF. This chain uses TRBV28 with TRBJ2-5; a possible D gene is TRBD2 (6 bases). The CDR3 runs 15 residues. CDR1 MDHEN and CDR2 SYDVKM come from the germline V gene. V was pared by 2 bases and J by 2 bases, with 12 bases between.

The gene calls are TRBV12-5 and TRBJ1-3; 7 bases agree with TRBD1. Trimming took 9 bases from V and 6 from J; bases not matched to a gene: 8. Germline V gene sequence: CDR1 LGHNT, CDR2 FRNRAP. CDR3 length: 13 amino acids. The CDR3 here is CASRQGKENTIYF. CDR3 in DNA: TGTGCTAGCCGACAGGGAAAGGAAAACACCATATATTTT.